The present TCR beta chain was sequenced within a study of T cells in Graves' hyperthyroidism and ophthalmopathy. Study background: Staff took peripheral blood when the initial diagnosis was made, before any treatment began.

CDR3 length: 15 residues. After removal of 0 bases from V and 8 bases from J, the junction contained 8 bases not matched to a gene. CDR1 DFQATT and CDR2 SNEGSKA come from the germline V gene (reference sequence). A patient was excluded if there was uncontrolled infection, other autoimmune disease, pregnancy or lactation. Template material for amplifying TCR beta CDR3 regions consisted of RNA transcripts. TCR CDR3 underwent first-round RT-PCR with the HTBI primer set. MiXCR, applied by TCRdb to the multiplex PCR reads, yields one record per CDR3 protein. This sample yields about 640,000 distinct CDR3 sequences, of which 20% to 25% are seen a single time; around a third belongs to the top ten. This clonotype was seen a handful of times. Its target is unknown. Study-wide results and limits: Model-based prediction identified ophthalmopathy a median 6.5 months prior to its onset.

This chain links TRBV20-1 with TRBJ2-1; 9 bases match TRBD1. This TCR was recovered from a man younger than 40 with Graves' ophthalmopathy. Material for sequencing was blood. CDR3 in DNA: TGCAGTGCTAGAGATCTGAGGACAGGGGTTGATGAGCAGTTCTTC. This codes for CSARDLRTGVDEQFF.